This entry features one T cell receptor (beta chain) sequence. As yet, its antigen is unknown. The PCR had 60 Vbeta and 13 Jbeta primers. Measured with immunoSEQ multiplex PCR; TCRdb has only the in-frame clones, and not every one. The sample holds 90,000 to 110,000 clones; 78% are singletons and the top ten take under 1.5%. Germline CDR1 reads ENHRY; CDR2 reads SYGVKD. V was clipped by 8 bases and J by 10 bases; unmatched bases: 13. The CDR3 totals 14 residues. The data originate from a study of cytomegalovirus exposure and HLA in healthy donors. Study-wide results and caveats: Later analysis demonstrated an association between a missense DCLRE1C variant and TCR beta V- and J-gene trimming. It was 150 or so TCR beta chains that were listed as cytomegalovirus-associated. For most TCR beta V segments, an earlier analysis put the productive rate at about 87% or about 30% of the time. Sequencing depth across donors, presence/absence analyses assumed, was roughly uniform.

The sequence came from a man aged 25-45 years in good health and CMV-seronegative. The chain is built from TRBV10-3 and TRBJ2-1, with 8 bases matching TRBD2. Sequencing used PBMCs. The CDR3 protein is CAIGEGLVLGEQFF. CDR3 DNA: TGTGCCATCGGAGAGGGACTAGTGCTTGGAGAGCAGTTCTTC.